The rows below give T cell receptor beta chains drawn from one sample of a study of tumor and adjacent non-tumor tissue in lung cancer. TCRdb used MiXCR to reprocess the multiplex PCR reads, holding one entry per CDR3 protein. The sample holds roughly 75,000 distinct CDR3 sequences, about two thirds seen once. Sequenced material: distant non-tumor lung tissue. These receptors were taken from a woman aged 45-65 years with non-small cell lung cancer. Each CDR3 is given with its conserved first and last residue. The order of the fields is D gene, V gene, clone size, J gene, CDR3 DNA, CDR3 protein. The D gene is left open where the match is weak. The size entry is marked missing in some rows and otherwise reads once, few, many or a size class.

d_gene: TRBD2; v_gene: TRBV4-2; abundance: many; j_gene: TRBJ2-3; CDR3nt: TGTGCCAGCAGCAGTACTAGCGGGAGCGGTCGAGATACGCAGTATTTT; CDR3aa: CASSSTSGSGRDTQYF
d_gene: TRBD1; v_gene: TRBV11-2; abundance: few; j_gene: TRBJ1-1; CDR3nt: TGTGCCAGCAGGACCCTAGGACAGGGCGGTGAAGCTTTCTTT; CDR3aa: CASRTLGQGGEAFF
d_gene: .; v_gene: TRBV12-3/TRBV12-4; abundance: many; j_gene: TRBJ1-1; CDR3nt: TGTGCCAGCTTCAGAGGGTCCACTGAAGCTTTCTTT; CDR3aa: CASFRGSTEAFF
d_gene: .; v_gene: TRBV19; abundance: .; j_gene: TRBJ1-4; CDR3nt: TGTGCCAGTAGTATGAGCCCGGGAGGCCAAAATGAAAAACTGTTTTTT; CDR3aa: CASSMSPGGQNEKLFF
d_gene: TRBD1; v_gene: TRBV10-3; abundance: once; j_gene: TRBJ1-2; CDR3nt: TGTGCCATCAATGATGCGGGACAGGGGGCGCTTCCCTATGGCTACACCTTC; CDR3aa: CAINDAGQGALPYGYTF
d_gene: TRBD2; v_gene: TRBV20-1; abundance: .; j_gene: TRBJ2-1; CDR3nt: TGCAGTGCTAGAGATCGGTTAGGACTAGTAGATGTTGAGGAATTCTTC; CDR3aa: CSARDRLGLVDVEEFF
d_gene: TRBD1; v_gene: TRBV7-9; abundance: .; j_gene: TRBJ1-5; CDR3nt: TGTGCCAGCAGCGTCGGGGGGACAGGGCGCCAGCCCCAGCATTTT; CDR3aa: CASSVGGTGRQPQHF
d_gene: TRBD2; v_gene: TRBV28; abundance: many; j_gene: TRBJ2-7; CDR3nt: TGTGCCAGCAGTTTGGGGACTAGAAGCACCTACGAGCAGTACTTC; CDR3aa: CASSLGTRSTYEQYF
d_gene: .; v_gene: TRBV13; abundance: few; j_gene: TRBJ1-1; CDR3nt: TGTGCCAGCAGCCCATTTGGGGGTTCGACTGAAGCTTTCTTT; CDR3aa: CASSPFGGSTEAFF
d_gene: .; v_gene: TRBV29-1; abundance: .; j_gene: TRBJ2-5; CDR3nt: TGCAGCGTTGAAGGGGACATGGGCAAGCTGCGAAACCAAGAGACCCAGTATTTC; CDR3aa: CSVEGDMGKLRNQETQYF
d_gene: .; v_gene: TRBV28; abundance: many; j_gene: TRBJ1-1; CDR3nt: TGTGCCAGCAGCAAGGGGGGGTCGGACACTGAAGCTTTCTTT; CDR3aa: CASSKGGSDTEAFF
d_gene: TRBD2; v_gene: TRBV29-1; abundance: many; j_gene: TRBJ2-7; CDR3nt: TGCAGCGTTGTATCAGCGGGAGGACCCTACGAGCAGTACTTC; CDR3aa: CSVVSAGGPYEQYF
d_gene: TRBD2; v_gene: TRBV20-1; abundance: .; j_gene: TRBJ2-3; CDR3nt: TGCAGTGCTAGAGCGGGAGGGCCGAGAGTTACGCAGTATTTC; CDR3aa: CSARAGGPRVTQYF